This TCR beta chain was identified during a study of blood T cell repertoires in COVID-19. In the authors' methods: Amplification of reference gene primers provided the estimated nucleated cell counts. The method was immunoSEQ multiplex PCR; TCRdb's version includes in-frame clones alone and lacks a portion of them. V and J calls and clone size are given by that table; D and trimming were obtained from the DNA. Among about 480,000 clones, roughly 90% were seen once, and the ten largest hold around 1.9%. Source material: PBMCs or T cells enriched from blood (not recorded which). The origin of this receptor is a woman between 40 and 55 years old who had recovered from COVID-19.

The CDR3 DNA reads as TGTGCCAGTAGTATAGGCGGAGCAGGGTGGCAAGAGACCCAGTACTTC. This sequence encodes CASSIGGAGWQETQYF. The rearrangement links TRBV19 to TRBJ2-5; D may be TRBD1 (5 bases). The length of the CDR3 is 16 residues. V was shortened by 1 base and J by 2 bases, with 14 bases between the two germline ends. Looked up from germline, CDR1 is LNHDA and CDR2 is SQIVND (reference sequence).